This TCR beta chain was identified in a study of cytomegalovirus exposure and HLA in healthy donors. Study as a whole: Approximately 180 million T cells yielded 117 million unique TCR beta sequences, as an earlier analysis found. Within an early data release were around 87 million unique TCRs drawn from HLA-typed donors.

Remarks on this clone: No antigen is known for it.

Study-wide findings and caveats: The authors listed around 150 TCR beta chains as cytomegalovirus-associated.

The study ran its PCR with 60 Vbeta and 13 Jbeta primers. The assay was immunoSEQ multiplex PCR, and TCRdb's table has in-frame clones only and misses some. The sample is made up of 130,000 or so clones, and the top ten hold 1.5% to 1.7% of it. The clonotype was recovered from a woman in her thirties or forties in good health and CMV-seronegative. The specimen sequenced was PBMCs.

CDR3 region: CASNSRPDSTGELFF. The CDR3 coding sequence is TGTGCCAGCAACAGCCGACCGGATTCCACCGGGGAGCTGTTTTTT. This chain links TRBV19 with TRBJ2-2; D is unclear. This CDR3 is 15 amino acids long. Germline CDR1 is LNHDA and CDR2 is SQIVND (reference sequence). Trimming pared 9 bases from V and 4 bases from J, leaving 18 bases between.